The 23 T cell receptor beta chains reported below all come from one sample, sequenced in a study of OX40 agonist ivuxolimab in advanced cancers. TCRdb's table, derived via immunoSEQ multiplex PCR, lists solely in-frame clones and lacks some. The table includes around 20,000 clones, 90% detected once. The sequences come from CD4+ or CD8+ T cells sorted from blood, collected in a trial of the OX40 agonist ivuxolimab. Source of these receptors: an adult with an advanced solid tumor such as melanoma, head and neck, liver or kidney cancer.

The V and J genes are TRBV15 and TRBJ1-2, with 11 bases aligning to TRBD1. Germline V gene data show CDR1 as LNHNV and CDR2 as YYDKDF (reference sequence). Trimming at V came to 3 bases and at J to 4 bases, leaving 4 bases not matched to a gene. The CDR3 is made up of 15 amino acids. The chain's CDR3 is CATSRLGTGGYGYTF. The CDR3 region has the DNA TGTGCCACCAGCAGGCTAGGGACAGGGGGCTATGGCTACACCTTC.

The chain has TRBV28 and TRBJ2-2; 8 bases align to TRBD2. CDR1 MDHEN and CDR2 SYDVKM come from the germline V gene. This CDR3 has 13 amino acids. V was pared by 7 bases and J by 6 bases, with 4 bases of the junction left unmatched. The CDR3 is CASTPSGSGELFF. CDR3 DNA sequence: TGTGCCAGCACTCCTAGCGGGTCCGGGGAGCTGTTTTTT.

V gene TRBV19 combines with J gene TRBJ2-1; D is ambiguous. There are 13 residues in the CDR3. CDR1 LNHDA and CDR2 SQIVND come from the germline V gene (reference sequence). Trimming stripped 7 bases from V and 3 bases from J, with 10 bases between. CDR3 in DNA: TGTGCCAGTACCGCCTCCGGCTACAATGAGCAGTTCTTC. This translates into CASTASGYNEQFF. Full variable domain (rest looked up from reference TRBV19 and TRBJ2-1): DGGITQSPKYLFRKEGQNVTLSCEQNLNHDAMYWYRQDPGQGLRLIYYSQIVNDFQKGDIAEGYSVSREKKESFPLTVTSAQKNPTAFYLCASTASGYNEQFFGPGTRLTVL.

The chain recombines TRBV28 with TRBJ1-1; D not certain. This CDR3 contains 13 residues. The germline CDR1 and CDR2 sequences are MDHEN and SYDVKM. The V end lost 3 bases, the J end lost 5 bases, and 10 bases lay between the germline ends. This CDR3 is CASSFRGTTEAFF. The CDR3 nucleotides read TGTGCCAGCAGTTTTCGGGGAACAACTGAAGCTTTCTTT.

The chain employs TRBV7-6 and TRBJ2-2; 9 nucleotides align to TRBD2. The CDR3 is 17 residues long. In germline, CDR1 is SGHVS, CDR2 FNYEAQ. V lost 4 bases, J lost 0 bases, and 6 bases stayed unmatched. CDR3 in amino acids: CASSSEAGGPNTGELFF. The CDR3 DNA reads TGTGCCAGCAGCTCTGAGGCGGGAGGGCCGAACACCGGGGAGCTGTTTTTT.

The CDR3 sequence is CASSLGPGGEEQYF. The CDR3 bases are TGCGCCAGCAGCCTCGGGCCGGGGGGGGAGGAGCAGTACTTC. The J gene is TRBJ2-7, the V gene TRBV4-1, with 8 bases fitting TRBD2. V gave up 4 bases and J gave up 7 bases; unmatched junction bases: 9. The germline V gene encodes CDR1 MGHRA and CDR2 YSYEKL. This CDR3 comprises 14 residues.

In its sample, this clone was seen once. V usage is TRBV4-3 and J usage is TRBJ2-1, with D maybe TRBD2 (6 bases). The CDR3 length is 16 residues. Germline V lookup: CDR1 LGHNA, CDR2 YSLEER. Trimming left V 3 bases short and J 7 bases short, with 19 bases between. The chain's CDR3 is CASSHLMVAEQNEQFF. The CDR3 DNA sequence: TGCGCCAGCAGCCACCTAATGGTAGCGGAGCAAAATGAGCAGTTCTTC.

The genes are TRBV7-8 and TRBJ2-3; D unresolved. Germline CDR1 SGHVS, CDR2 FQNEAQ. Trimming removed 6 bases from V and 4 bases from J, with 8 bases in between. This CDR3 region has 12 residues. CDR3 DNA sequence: TGTGCCAGCAGGGGTCCATCAGATACGCAGTATTTT. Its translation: CASRGPSDTQYF.

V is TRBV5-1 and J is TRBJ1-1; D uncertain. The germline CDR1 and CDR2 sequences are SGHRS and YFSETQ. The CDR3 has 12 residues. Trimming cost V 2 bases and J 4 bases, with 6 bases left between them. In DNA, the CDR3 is TGCGCCAGCAGCTTAGGTACCACTGAAGCTTTCTTT. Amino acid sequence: CASSLGTTEAFF.

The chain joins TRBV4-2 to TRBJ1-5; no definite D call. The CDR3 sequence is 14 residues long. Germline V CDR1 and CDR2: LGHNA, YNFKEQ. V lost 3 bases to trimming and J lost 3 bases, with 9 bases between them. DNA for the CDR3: TGTGCCAGCAGCCAGCCGGGTAACAATCAGCCCCAGCATTTT. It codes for CASSQPGNNQPQHF.

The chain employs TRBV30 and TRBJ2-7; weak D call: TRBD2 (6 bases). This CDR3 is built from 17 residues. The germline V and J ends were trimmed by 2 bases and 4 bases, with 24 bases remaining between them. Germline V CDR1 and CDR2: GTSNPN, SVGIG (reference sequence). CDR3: CAWSRDSGRLTFYEQYF. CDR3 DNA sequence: TGTGCCTGGAGTAGAGATAGCGGACGTCTTACTTTTTACGAGCAGTACTTC.

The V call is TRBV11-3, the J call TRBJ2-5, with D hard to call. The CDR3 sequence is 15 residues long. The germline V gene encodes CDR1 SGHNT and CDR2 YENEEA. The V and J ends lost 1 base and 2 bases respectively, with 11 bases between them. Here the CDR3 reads CASSLGETLQETQYF. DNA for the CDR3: TGTGCCAGCAGCTTAGGAGAGACCCTACAAGAGACCCAGTACTTC.

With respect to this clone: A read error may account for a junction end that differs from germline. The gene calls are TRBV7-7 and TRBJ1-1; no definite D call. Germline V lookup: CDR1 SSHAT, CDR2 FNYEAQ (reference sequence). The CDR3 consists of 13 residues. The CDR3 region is CASSLVRGTEAFF. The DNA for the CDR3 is TGTGCTAGCAGCTTAGTCAGAGGCACTGAAGCTTTCTTT.

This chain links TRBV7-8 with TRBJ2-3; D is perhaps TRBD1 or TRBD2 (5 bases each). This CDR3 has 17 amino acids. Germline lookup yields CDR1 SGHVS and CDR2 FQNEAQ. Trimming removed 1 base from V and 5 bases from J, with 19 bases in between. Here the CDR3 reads CASSLVFRDPLKDTQYF. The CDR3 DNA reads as TGTGCCAGCAGCTTAGTGTTTAGGGACCCTCTAAAAGATACGCAGTATTTT.

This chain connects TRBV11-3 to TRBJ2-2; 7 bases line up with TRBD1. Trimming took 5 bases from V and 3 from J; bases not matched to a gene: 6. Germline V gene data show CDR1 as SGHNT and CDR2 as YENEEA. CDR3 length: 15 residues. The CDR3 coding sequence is TGTGCCAGCAGCCCGGACAGGTTGGACACCGGGGAGCTGTTTTTT. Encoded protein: CASSPDRLDTGELFF.

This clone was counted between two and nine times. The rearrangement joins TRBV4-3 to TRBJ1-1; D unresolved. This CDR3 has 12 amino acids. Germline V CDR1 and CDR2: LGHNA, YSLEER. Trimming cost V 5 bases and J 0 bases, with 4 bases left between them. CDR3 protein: CASSGMNTEAFF. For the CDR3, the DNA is TGCGCCAGCAGCGGGATGAACACTGAAGCTTTCTTT.

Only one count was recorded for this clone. In nucleotides, the CDR3 is TGTGCCAGCAGTACCGGGACTAGTAGCCTTCAGTATTTT. Protein product: CASSTGTSSLQYF. J is TRBJ2-3 and V is TRBV7-9, with TRBD2 identical over 8 bases. Germline assignment: CDR1 SEHNR and CDR2 FQNEAQ (reference sequence). This CDR3 comprises 13 residues. V dropped 6 bases and J dropped 12; count of bases not matched to a gene: 11.

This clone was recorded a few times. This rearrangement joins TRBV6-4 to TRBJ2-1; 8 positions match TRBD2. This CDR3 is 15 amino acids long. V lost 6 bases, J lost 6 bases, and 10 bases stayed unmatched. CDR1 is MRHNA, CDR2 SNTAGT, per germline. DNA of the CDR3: TGTGCCAGCAGCCCGTCCGAGCGGGAGTCCAATGAGCAGTTCTTC. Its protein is CASSPSERESNEQFF.

CDR3 coding DNA: TGCAGTGCTCGACAAGACTACGAGCAGTACTTC. It yields the protein CSARQDYEQYF. The chain uses TRBV20-1 and TRBJ2-7; D unresolved. The CDR3 spans 11 residues. Germline V gives CDR1 DFQATT, CDR2 SNEGSKA (reference sequence). V gave up 5 bases and J gave up 3 bases, with 8 bases separating them.

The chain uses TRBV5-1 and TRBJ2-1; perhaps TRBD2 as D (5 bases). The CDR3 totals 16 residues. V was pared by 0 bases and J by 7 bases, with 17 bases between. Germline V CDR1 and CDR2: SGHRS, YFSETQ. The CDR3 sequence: CASSLARIGPGNEQFF. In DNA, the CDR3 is TGCGCCAGCAGCTTGGCGAGGATAGGTCCGGGGAATGAGCAGTTCTTC.

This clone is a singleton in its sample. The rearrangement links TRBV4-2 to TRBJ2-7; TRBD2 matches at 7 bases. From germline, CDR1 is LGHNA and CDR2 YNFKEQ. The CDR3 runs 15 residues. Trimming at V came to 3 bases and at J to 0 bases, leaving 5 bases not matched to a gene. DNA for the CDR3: TGTGCCAGCAGCCAGCCTAGCGGCTCCTCCTACGAGCAGTACTTC. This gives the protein CASSQPSGSSYEQYF.

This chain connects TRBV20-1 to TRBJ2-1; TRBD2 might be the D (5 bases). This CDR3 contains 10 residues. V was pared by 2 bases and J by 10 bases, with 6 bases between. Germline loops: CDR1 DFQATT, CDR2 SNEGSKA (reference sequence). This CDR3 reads CSARLAEQFF. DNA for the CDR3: TGCAGTGCTAGACTAGCCGAGCAGTTCTTC.

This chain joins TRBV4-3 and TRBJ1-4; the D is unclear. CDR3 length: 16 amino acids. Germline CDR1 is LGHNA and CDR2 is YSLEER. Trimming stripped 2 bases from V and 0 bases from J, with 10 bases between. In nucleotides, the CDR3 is TGCGCCAGCAGCCAAATTCTGGCCGCAACTAATGAAAAACTGTTTTTT. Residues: CASSQILAATNEKLFF.